Shown below are 25 T cell receptor beta chains from a single sample sequenced in a study of blood T cell repertoires in COVID-19 (dated by TCRdb to the early 2020s). The library was built by means of the immunoSEQ multiplex PCR assay. TCRdb stores this immuneACCESS table with in-frame sequences only. Part of the clones is absent; in the studies checked, under half of the shortfall reflects unresolved V genes, and no reason is known for the rest. The sample table lists fewer than 350,000 clones, 85% of them with a count of one. Around 2.5% of the sample belongs to the ten largest clones. Sample: PBMCs or T cells enriched from blood (not recorded which). These receptors came from a woman aged 45 to 65 who had recovered from COVID-19.

Only a few counts were recorded for this clone. The rearrangement uses TRBV4-3 and TRBJ2-6; 9 bases match TRBD2. J gave up 4 bases and V 5 bases, and 12 bases lay outside the gene matches. The CDR3 covers 18 residues. The germline V gene has CDR1 LGHNA and CDR2 YSLEER. The CDR3 sequence: CASSKSGRTSWGANVLTF. The CDR3 coding sequence is TGCGCCAGCAGCAAGAGCGGGAGGACCTCATGGGGGGCCAACGTCCTGACTTTC.

The chain combines TRBV12-5 with TRBJ2-7, with 8 bases that match TRBD2. CDR3 length equals 14 residues. From germline, CDR1 is LGHNT and CDR2 FRNRAP. J was trimmed by 0 bases and V by 5 bases; bases with no gene match: 3. CDR3: CASGPGGGSYEQYF. Written as DNA, the CDR3 is TGTGCTAGTGGTCCCGGGGGGGGCTCCTACGAGCAGTACTTC.

The chain couples TRBV18 to TRBJ2-3; 9 nucleotides align to TRBD2. V trimming: 6 bases; J trimming: 1 base; junction bases outside the gene matches: 5. Germline lookup yields CDR1 KGHSH and CDR2 LQKENI. This CDR3 is 15 amino acids long. The CDR3 coding sequence is TGTGCCAGCTCCAAAATAGCGGGAGGCACAGATACGCAGTATTTT. This codes for CASSKIAGGTDTQYF.

The genes are TRBV28 and TRBJ1-4; possibly TRBD1 for D (6 bases). The V and J ends lost 3 bases and 1 base respectively, with 15 bases between them. Germline V CDR1 and CDR2: MDHEN, SYDVKM. The CDR3 consists of 17 residues. This chain's CDR3 is CASSFPAGEGTNEKLFF. In DNA, the CDR3 is TGTGCCAGCAGTTTTCCCGCAGGGGAGGGAACTAATGAAAAACTGTTTTTT. Using reference TRBV28 and TRBJ1-4 for the parts outside the CDR3, the full variable domain is DVKVTQSSRYLVKRTGEKVFLECVQDMDHENMFWYRQDPGLGLRLIYFSYDVKMKEKGDIPEGYSVSREKKERFSLILESASTNQTSMYLCASSFPAGEGTNEKLFFGSGTQLSVL.

This clone has only a few counts. V gene TRBV19 combines with J gene TRBJ1-5; possibly TRBD1 for D (6 bases). Germline assignment: CDR1 LNHDA and CDR2 SQIVND (reference sequence). Trimming removed 3 bases at V and 8 bases at J, with 14 bases between. The length of the CDR3 is 14 residues. As DNA, the CDR3 is TGTGCCAGTAGTATCTCGACAGGAAGAAAGCCCCAGCATTTT. This translates into CASSISTGRKPQHF.

The V call is TRBV19, the J call TRBJ1-1; tentative D call: TRBD1 (5 bases). This CDR3 spans 14 amino acids. V was pared by 4 bases and J by 3 bases, with 12 bases between. Germline V CDR1 and CDR2: LNHDA, SQIVND (reference sequence). The CDR3 sequence is CASSTMGGDTEAFF. The CDR3 DNA reads TGTGCCAGTAGTACGATGGGAGGGGACACTGAAGCTTTCTTT.

V and J are TRBV29-1 and TRBJ2-5; TRBD1 matches at 7 bases. This CDR3 contains 13 residues. Germline loops: CDR1 SQVTM, CDR2 ANQGSEA. The V gene end was trimmed by 1 base and the J gene end by 3 bases; junction bases not matched to a gene: 2. Here the CDR3 DNA reads TGCAGCGTTGAAGTGACAGGGAAAGAGACCCAGTACTTC. This encodes CSVEVTGKETQYF.

The gene calls are TRBV24-1 and TRBJ2-1; D is unclear. V was clipped by 5 bases and J by 3 bases, with 22 bases between them. The germline V gene has CDR1 KGHDR and CDR2 SFDVKD. The CDR3 runs 18 residues. CDR3 loop: CATSGNGYRNGDYNEQFF. The DNA for the CDR3 is TGTGCCACCAGTGGGAACGGGTATCGGAACGGAGACTACAATGAGCAGTTCTTC.

The chain joins TRBV11-2 to TRBJ1-4, with TRBD1 matching 7 bases. This CDR3 has 15 amino acids. CDR1 is SGHAT, CDR2 FQNNGV, per germline. V gave up 5 bases and J gave up 5 bases; unmatched junction bases: 8. The CDR3 spells CASSPWTGGNEKLFF. DNA of the CDR3: TGTGCCAGCAGCCCCTGGACAGGCGGAAATGAAAAACTGTTTTTT.

V is TRBV4-2 and J is TRBJ2-7; 9 bases match TRBD1. CDR1 LGHNA and CDR2 YNFKEQ come from the germline V gene. The V segment lost 5 bases and the J segment 4 bases; nucleotides outside the gene matches: 6. This CDR3 is built from 14 residues. This CDR3 reads CASSKTGGGYEQYF. As DNA, the CDR3 is TGTGCCAGCAGCAAGACAGGGGGAGGTTACGAGCAGTACTTC.

This clone was found a few times. This sequence joins TRBV28 and TRBJ1-1; D ambiguous. Germline assignment: CDR1 MDHEN and CDR2 SYDVKM. The CDR3 totals 13 residues. Trimming removed 3 bases from V and 10 bases from J, with 15 bases in between. CDR3 amino acids: CASSFGQVPRAFF. The CDR3 DNA sequence: TGTGCCAGCAGTTTTGGCCAGGTTCCACGAGCTTTCTTT.

The chain couples TRBV2 to TRBJ1-6; D unresolved. Per the germline V gene, CDR1 is SNHLY and CDR2 is FYNNEI. The CDR3 totals 12 residues. V shed 7 bases and J shed 14 bases, with 15 bases lying between them. The CDR3 region has the DNA TGTGCCAGCAAGCAGGCCTCATTCGCCCTCCACTTT. Protein product: CASKQASFALHF.

V is TRBV5-1 and J is TRBJ2-7; 8 nucleotides align to TRBD1. Per the germline V gene, CDR1 is SGHRS and CDR2 is YFSETQ. This CDR3 is 14 amino acids long. V lost 6 bases and J lost 6; bases outside the gene matches: 11. The CDR3 DNA follows: TGCGCCAGCACCGTTGACAGGGGAGAGGGCGAGCAGTACTTC. Protein: CASTVDRGEGEQYF.

This clone was counted once. The genes are TRBV9 and TRBJ1-1; tentative D call: TRBD1 (5 bases). V lost 3 bases, J lost 2 bases, and 11 bases lay in between. The CDR3 is 14 residues long. The germline V gene has CDR1 SGDLS and CDR2 YYNGEE. Written as DNA, the CDR3 is TGTGCCAGCAGCGCCCGGGGGGTTAACACTGAAGCTTTCTTT. This codes for CASSARGVNTEAFF. The full variable domain, completed using reference TRBV9 and TRBJ1-1, is DSGVTQTPKHLITATGQRVTLRCSPRSGDLSVYWYQQSLDQGLQFLIQYYNGEERAKGNILERFSAQQFPDLHSELNLSSLELGDSALYFCASSARGVNTEAFFGQGTRLTVV.

The gene calls are TRBV12-3 or TRBV12-4 and TRBJ2-5; TRBD2 matches at 7 bases. The trim removed 1 base at V and 7 bases at J, leaving 3 bases unmatched. The CDR3 is 13 amino acids. The CDR3 DNA sequence: TGTGCCAGCAGTTTAGGCCCGGGAGGGACCCAGTACTTC. Its translation: CASSLGPGGTQYF.

Comments on this clone: Other DNA sequences of this sample code for an identical CDR3. This chain joins TRBV19 and TRBJ2-1; no reliable D call. V gave up 1 base and J gave up 10 bases, with 5 bases separating them. This CDR3 is built from 11 residues. CDR1 LNHDA and CDR2 SQIVND come from the germline V gene (reference sequence). DNA of the CDR3: TGTGCCAGTAGTATAGGGGCGGAGCAGTTCTTC. Translated: CASSIGAEQFF.

The V call is TRBV30, the J call TRBJ1-1, with D perhaps matching TRBD1 (6 bases). The CDR3 runs to 13 residues. V lost 1 base to trimming and J lost 1 base, with 7 bases between them. Germline V lookup: CDR1 GTSNPN, CDR2 SVGIG (reference sequence). The CDR3: CAWSADRNTEAFF. CDR3 coding DNA: TGTGCCTGGAGTGCGGACAGGAACACTGAAGCTTTCTTT.

V usage is TRBV7-2 and J usage is TRBJ1-1, with 11 positions matching TRBD1. The CDR3 contains 15 residues. V lost 5 bases and J lost 8; bases outside the gene matches: 10. Germline-derived CDR1 and CDR2 are SGHTA and FQGNSA. The CDR3 DNA reads TGTGCCAGCAGCCCCCGGACAGGGGGCGACGCGGAAGCTTTCTTT. Protein: CASSPRTGGDAEAFF.

The chain combines TRBV19 with TRBJ2-1; D not certain. The V and J ends lost 6 bases and 6 bases respectively, with 12 bases between them. The germline gives CDR1 LNHDA, CDR2 SQIVND (reference sequence). This CDR3 comprises 13 residues. This chain's CDR3 is CASSPDKFNEQFF. As DNA, the CDR3 is TGTGCCAGTAGCCCCGACAAATTCAATGAGCAGTTCTTC.

This clone was picked up one time. The V call is TRBV19, the J call TRBJ2-7, with TRBD1 matching over 7 bases. The CDR3 loop spans 14 amino acids. Germline V gene data show CDR1 as LNHDA and CDR2 as SQIVND (reference sequence). V lost 3 bases and J lost 0; bases outside the gene matches: 2. In DNA form, the CDR3 reads TGTGCCAGTAGTATCCGGGACAGCTCCTACGAGCAGTACTTC. Translation: CASSIRDSSYEQYF.

J is TRBJ1-1 and V is TRBV19, with D maybe TRBD1 (5 bases). Looked up from germline, CDR1 is LNHDA and CDR2 is SQIVND (reference sequence). This CDR3 comprises 13 residues. V lost 4 bases and J lost 8, with 14 bases in between. The CDR3 bases are TGTGCCAGTAGTACCGCACTAAACAGGGAAGCTTTCTTT. Translated, it gives CASSTALNREAFF. The variable domain in full, completed from reference TRBV19 and TRBJ1-1, reads DGGITQSPKYLFRKEGQNVTLSCEQNLNHDAMYWYRQDPGQGLRLIYYSQIVNDFQKGDIAEGYSVSREKKESFPLTVTSAQKNPTAFYLCASSTALNREAFFGQGTRLTVV.

The chain employs TRBV18 and TRBJ1-2; D is possibly TRBD1 (5 bases). Between the trimmed V and J ends, which lost 5 bases and 0 bases, there was a span of 25 bases. This CDR3 comprises 19 residues. Germline V lookup: CDR1 KGHSH, CDR2 LQKENI. CDR3 in amino acids: CASSFQQEIGGFTNYGYTF. Written as DNA, the CDR3 is TGTGCCAGCTCATTTCAGCAGGAGATCGGGGGATTTACTAACTATGGCTACACCTTC.

V gene TRBV14 combines with J gene TRBJ2-5, with D possibly TRBD2 on 6 matching bases. CDR3 length equals 13 residues. The V end lost 5 bases, the J end lost 4 bases, and 11 bases lay between the germline ends. Germline loops: CDR1 SGHDN, CDR2 FVKESK. CDR3 protein: CASSREEGETQYF. In DNA, the CDR3 is TGTGCCAGCAGCAGAGAGGAGGGAGAGACCCAGTACTTC.

The genes are TRBV5-1 and TRBJ2-3, with 9 bases matching TRBD2. There are 18 residues in the CDR3. Losses at the gene ends were 0 bases for V and 1 base for J; bases not matched to a gene: 9. Germline CDR1 SGHRS, CDR2 YFSETQ. The CDR3 reads CASSLGGRTSVGTDTQYF. The CDR3 DNA is TGCGCCAGCAGCTTGGGAGGGAGGACTAGCGTTGGCACAGATACGCAGTATTTT.

The chain employs TRBV3-1 (or the pseudogene TRBV3-2) and TRBJ2-7; 10 bases align to TRBD1. There are 15 residues in the CDR3. CDR1 LGHDT and CDR2 YNNKEL come from the germline V gene (reference sequence). The trim removed 5 bases at V and 4 bases at J, leaving 8 bases unmatched. The CDR3 region is CASSKGGTGEYEQYF. CDR3 nucleotide sequence: TGTGCCAGCAGCAAAGGCGGGACAGGGGAGTACGAGCAGTACTTC.